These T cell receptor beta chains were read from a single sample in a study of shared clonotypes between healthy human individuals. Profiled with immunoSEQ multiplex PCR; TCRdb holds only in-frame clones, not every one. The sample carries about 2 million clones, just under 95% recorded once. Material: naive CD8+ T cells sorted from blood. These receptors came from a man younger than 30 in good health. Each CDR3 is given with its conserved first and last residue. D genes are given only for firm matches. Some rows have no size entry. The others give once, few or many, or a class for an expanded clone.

CASSSTGQGAGNEQFF	TGTGCCAGCAGCTCAACGGGACAGGGGGCGGGCAATGAGCAGTTCTTC	TRBV7-9	TRBJ2-1	.	TRBD1
CASSESIGDEQYF	TGCGCCAGCAGTGAGTCGATAGGGGATGAGCAGTACTTC	TRBV10-1	TRBJ2-7	few	.
CASSRPGQGIYEQYF	TGTGCCAGCTCGCGCCCGGGACAGGGGATTTACGAGCAGTACTTC	TRBV18	TRBJ2-7	.	TRBD1
CASSLAGAPTDEQYF	TGTGCCAGCAGCTTGGCGGGGGCTCCTACGGACGAGCAGTACTTC	TRBV5-6	TRBJ2-7	.	.
CASSLEPTGGSYEQYF	TGTGCCAGCAGCTTAGAACCAACAGGGGGATCCTACGAGCAGTACTTC	TRBV11-2	TRBJ2-7	.	TRBD1
CATSNRGANEQYF	TGTGCCACCAGCAACAGGGGAGCAAACGAGCAGTACTTC	TRBV15	TRBJ2-7	.	TRBD1
CASSQDPDRGLREKLFF	TGCGCCAGCAGCCAAGATCCGGACAGGGGGCTGCGTGAAAAACTGTTTTTT	TRBV4-1	TRBJ1-4	.	TRBD1
CASSFGPNEKLFF	TGTGCCAGCAGCTTTGGGCCTAATGAAAAACTGTTTTTT	TRBV7-8	TRBJ1-4	.	.
CASSHPGTPVTGELFF	TGTGCCAGCAGTCATCCCGGGACACCGGTTACCGGGGAGCTGTTTTTT	TRBV7-9	TRBJ2-2	.	.
CASSEAGRTGGTGELFF	TGTGCCAGCAGTGAAGCAGGGCGGACAGGGGGCACCGGGGAGCTGTTTTTT	TRBV2	TRBJ2-2	.	TRBD1
CASSGGTEAFF	TGTGCCAGCAGCGGGGGCACTGAAGCTTTCTTT	TRBV13	TRBJ1-1	.	.
CAWSGGNAYEQYF	TGTGCCTGGTCTGGGGGCAACGCCTACGAGCAGTACTTC	TRBV30	TRBJ2-7	.	.
CASSLGQGAGQPQHF	TGTGCCAGCAGCTTAGGACAGGGGGCTGGTCAGCCCCAGCATTTT	TRBV5-4	TRBJ1-5	.	TRBD1
CASSFGLRTREKLFF	TGTGCCAGCAGTTTCGGCCTACGGACTCGAGAAAAACTGTTTTTT	TRBV28	TRBJ1-4	.	.